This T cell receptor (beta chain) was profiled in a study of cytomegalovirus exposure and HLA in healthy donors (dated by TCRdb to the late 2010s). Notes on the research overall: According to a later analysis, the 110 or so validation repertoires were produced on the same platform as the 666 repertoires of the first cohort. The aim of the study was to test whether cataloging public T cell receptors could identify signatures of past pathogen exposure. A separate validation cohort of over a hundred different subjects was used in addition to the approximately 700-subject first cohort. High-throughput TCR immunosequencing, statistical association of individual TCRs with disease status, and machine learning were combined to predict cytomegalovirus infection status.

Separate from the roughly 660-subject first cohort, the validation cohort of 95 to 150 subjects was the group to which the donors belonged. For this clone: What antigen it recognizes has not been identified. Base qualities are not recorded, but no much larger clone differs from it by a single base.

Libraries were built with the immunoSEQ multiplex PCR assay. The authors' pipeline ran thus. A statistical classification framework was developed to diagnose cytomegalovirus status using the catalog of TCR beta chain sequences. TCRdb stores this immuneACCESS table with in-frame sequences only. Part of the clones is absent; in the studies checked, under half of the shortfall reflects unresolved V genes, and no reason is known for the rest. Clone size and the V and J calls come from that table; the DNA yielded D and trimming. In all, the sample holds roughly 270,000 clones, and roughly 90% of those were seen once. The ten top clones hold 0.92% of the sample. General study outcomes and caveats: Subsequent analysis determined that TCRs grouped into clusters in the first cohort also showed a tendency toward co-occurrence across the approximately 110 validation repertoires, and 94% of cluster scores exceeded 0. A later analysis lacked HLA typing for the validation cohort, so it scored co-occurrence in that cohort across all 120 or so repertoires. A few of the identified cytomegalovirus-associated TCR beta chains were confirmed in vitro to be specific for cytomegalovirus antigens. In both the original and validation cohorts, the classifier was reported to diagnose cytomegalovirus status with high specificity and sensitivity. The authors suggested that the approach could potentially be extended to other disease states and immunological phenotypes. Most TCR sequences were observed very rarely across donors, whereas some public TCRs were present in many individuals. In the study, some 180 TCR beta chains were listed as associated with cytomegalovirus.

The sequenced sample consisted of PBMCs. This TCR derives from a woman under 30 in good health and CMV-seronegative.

The CDR3 region: CASSPQWLAGPSRNIQYF. The nucleotide sequence is given as TGTGCCAGCTCACCACAGTGGCTGGCAGGCCCTTCCAGAAACATTCAGTACTTC. The sequence is built from TRBV18 and TRBJ2-4; the D gene cannot be named for sure. The germline V gene gives CDR1 as KGHSH and CDR2 as LQKENI. Reading from cysteine to phenylalanine, the CDR3 counts 18 amino acids. Here the CDR3 DNA is all that survives: 54 bases in frame from base 1. The V end loses 1 base and the J end loses 6 bases, and a stretch of 22 bases separates them.